This TCR beta chain originates from a study of blood T cell repertoires in COVID-19. On the study more broadly: The United States, Italy and Spain supplied acute and convalescent COVID-19 samples.

Sequenced by immunoSEQ multiplex PCR; TCRdb stores in-frame clones only, minus some. The sample lists approximately 260,000 clones; around 88% were seen once. Participants came from under 30 US areas, aged roughly 18 to 100 years. Germline CDR1 is MDHEN and CDR2 is SYDVKM. There are 15 residues in the CDR3. V was pared by 3 bases and J by 3 bases, with 15 bases between. The chain combines TRBV28 with TRBJ2-7; tentative D call: TRBD1 (6 bases). Sequenced sample: PBMCs or T cells enriched from blood (not recorded which). The sequence came from a woman aged 40 to 50 with acute COVID-19. The CDR3 bases are TGTGCCAGCAGTTTTAGACAGGAGGATTACTACGAGCAGTACTTC. Residues: CASSFRQEDYYEQYF.